Listed below are T cell receptor beta chains from one sample, sequenced in a study of CD8+CD57+ T cells in acquired aplastic anemia. TCRdb redid the calling of the reads with MiXCR, one entry per CDR3 protein. The data show 450,000 to 600,000 distinct CDR3 sequences, around 33% seen once. Sequenced input: sorted CD4+, CD8+, or CD8+CD57+ T cells (not recorded which) from PBMCs. Source of these receptors: a human donor with aplastic anemia. CDR3s include the opening cysteine and the closing phenylalanine or tryptophan. D genes are given only for firm matches. Clone size is shown for a subset of rows, as once, few, many or a class of expanded clone.

j_call	d_call	clone_size	v_call	cdr3_aa	cdr3_nt
TRBJ2-7	NA	NA	TRBV4-1	CASSQDPDYYEQYF	TGCGCCAGCAGCCAAGATCCTGATTACTACGAGCAGTACTTC
TRBJ1-2	NA	few	TRBV28	CASSLYTYGYTF	TGTGCCAGCAGTTTGTACACGTATGGCTACACCTTC
TRBJ2-7	NA	many	TRBV20-1	CSARDSGSSYEQYF	TGCAGTGCTAGAGATTCAGGGAGCTCCTACGAGCAGTACTTC
TRBJ2-7	TRBD1	many	TRBV2	CASSDDRQGQGSYEQYF	TGTGCCAGCAGTGACGACCGGCAAGGACAGGGTTCCTACGAGCAGTACTTC
TRBJ1-6	NA	NA	TRBV4-2	CASSPGTPYNSPLHF	TGTGCCAGCAGCCCCGGGACTCCTTATAATTCACCCCTCCACTTT
TRBJ2-1	TRBD2	NA	TRBV6-1	CASTQGLAGVINEQFF	TGTGCCAGCACTCAGGGACTAGCGGGAGTGATAAATGAGCAGTTCTTC
TRBJ1-6	TRBD1	many	TRBV7-8	CASSFRGGESPLHF	TGTGCCAGCAGCTTTAGAGGGGGCGAATCACCCCTCCACTTT
TRBJ2-7	NA	many	TRBV29-1	CSVEDAAPGEQYF	TGCAGCGTTGAAGATGCGGCACCGGGCGAGCAGTACTTC
TRBJ1-4	NA	many	TRBV29-1	CSVRLTATNEKLFF	TGCAGCGTCCGTTTGACAGCAACTAATGAAAAACTGTTTTTT
TRBJ1-6	NA	many	TRBV5-1	CASSLETDNNSPLHF	TGCGCCAGCAGCTTGGAGACAGACAATAATTCACCCCTCCACTTT
TRBJ2-7	NA	few	TRBV3-1	CASSQGQGHRYTYEQYF	TGTGCCAGCAGCCAAGGCCAGGGACACCGATATACCTACGAGCAGTACTTC
TRBJ1-2	TRBD1	NA	TRBV20-1	CSTVPMTGNGGYTF	TGCAGTACTGTCCCAATGACAGGGAATGGAGGCTACACCTTC
TRBJ2-3	NA	few	TRBV7-9	CASSSGGPTDTQYF	TGTGCCAGCAGTTCTGGGGGCCCCACAGATACGCAGTATTTT
TRBJ2-1	TRBD2	few	TRBV19	CASSIEPLAGGHNEQFF	TGTGCCAGTAGTATCGAGCCACTAGCGGGGGGGCACAATGAGCAGTTCTTC
TRBJ1-1	NA	many	TRBV29-1	CSVIRGGNTEAFF	TGCAGCGTTATCAGAGGGGGAAACACTGAAGCTTTCTTT
TRBJ2-7	NA	few	TRBV30	CAWSVTRKGYEQYF	TGTGCCTGGAGTGTCACCAGAAAGGGTTACGAGCAGTACTTC
TRBJ2-1	TRBD2	NA	TRBV11-2	CASSPVGAGGRNEQFF	TGTGCCAGCAGCCCCGTCGGAGCGGGGGGGCGGAATGAGCAGTTCTTC
TRBJ2-7	TRBD2	many	TRBV7-3	CASSSQSGGGYEQYF	TGTGCCAGCAGCTCCCAGAGCGGGGGTGGCTACGAGCAGTACTTC
TRBJ2-7	TRBD1	NA	TRBV9	CASSAADRGSYEQYF	TGTGCCAGCAGCGCGGCCGACAGGGGCTCCTACGAGCAGTACTTC
TRBJ2-7	NA	NA	TRBV7-2	CASGLAEPPWEQYF	TGTGCCAGCGGATTAGCGGAGCCCCCTTGGGAGCAGTACTTC
TRBJ2-3	TRBD2	few	TRBV10-1	CASSESSGRDKLSTDTQYF	TGCGCCAGCAGTGAGTCTAGCGGGAGAGATAAACTTAGCACAGATACGCAGTATTTT
TRBJ2-1	TRBD2	few	TRBV20-1	CSARDQRREGNEQFF	TGCAGTGCTAGAGATCAACGACGGGAGGGGAATGAGCAGTTCTTC
TRBJ1-2	TRBD1	NA	TRBV11-1	CASSHPGQGGGGYTF	TGTGCCAGCAGCCACCCGGGACAGGGAGGAGGTGGCTACACCTTC
TRBJ2-5	TRBD2	NA	TRBV25-1	CASSDRGDLGETQYF	TGTGCCAGCAGCGATCGGGGGGACTTGGGAGAGACCCAGTACTTC
TRBJ1-5	NA	NA	TRBV6-1	CASSSAEWQPQHF	TGTGCCAGCAGCTCAGCCGAGTGGCAGCCCCAGCATTTT
TRBJ2-7	TRBD1	NA	TRBV2	CASSSSGTGVYEQYF	TGTGCCAGCAGTTCTTCCGGGACAGGTGTCTACGAGCAGTACTTC
TRBJ2-3	NA	many	TRBV29-1	CSVAYSTDTQYF	TGCAGCGTAGCGTACAGCACAGATACGCAGTATTTT
TRBJ1-5	NA	few	TRBV12-3/TRBV12-4	CASRRDGGNSNQPQHF	TGTGCCAGCAGAAGGGATGGGGGGAATAGCAATCAGCCCCAGCATTTT
TRBJ2-7	TRBD1	few	TRBV3-1	CASSQDPPQGVSSYEQYF	TGTGCCAGCAGCCAAGATCCCCCCCAGGGGGTCAGCTCCTACGAGCAGTACTTC
TRBJ1-5	TRBD1	once	TRBV4-3	CASSQGDRGLNNQPQHF	TGCGCCAGCAGCCAAGGGGACAGGGGGCTGAATAATCAGCCCCAGCATTTT
TRBJ1-1	NA	NA	TRBV9	CASRGGTSTEAFF	TGTGCCAGCAGGGGGGGGACGAGCACTGAAGCTTTCTTT
TRBJ2-5	NA	many	TRBV19	CASSIGGQETQYF	TGTGCCAGTAGTATCGGCGGCCAAGAGACCCAGTACTTC
TRBJ2-3	TRBD2	once	TRBV2	CASSQALGGLAGRDTQYF	TGTGCCAGCAGTCAAGCGCTTGGAGGACTAGCGGGCAGAGATACGCAGTATTTT
TRBJ1-5	NA	NA	TRBV29-1	CSTGTNPNQPQHF	TGCAGCACTGGGACAAACCCTAATCAGCCCCAGCATTTT
TRBJ1-6	NA	NA	TRBV6-5	CASSFQGYSPLHF	TGTGCCAGCAGTTTCCAGGGGTATTCACCCCTCCACTTT
TRBJ1-6	NA	many	TRBV12-3/TRBV12-4	CASREWAAYNSPLHF	TGTGCCAGCAGGGAGTGGGCAGCTTATAATTCACCCCTCCACTTT
TRBJ1-3	TRBD1	NA	TRBV15	CATSGGTGQGGNTIYF	TGTGCCACCAGCGGAGGGACAGGGCAGGGTGGAAACACCATATATTTT
TRBJ2-7	NA	NA	TRBV20-1	CSASSPALRQGEQYF	TGCAGTGCCAGCAGCCCCGCGTTGAGGCAGGGCGAGCAGTACTTC
TRBJ1-6	NA	NA	TRBV6-5	CASSWTHRSSSPLHF	TGTGCCAGCAGTTGGACACACCGGAGCAGTTCACCCCTCCACTTT
TRBJ2-5	TRBD2	NA	TRBV25-1	CASTRTSGNRAQYF	TGTGCCAGCACCCGGACTAGCGGGAATCGGGCCCAGTACTTC
TRBJ2-6	NA	many	TRBV20-1	CSANSHSGANVLTF	TGCAGTGCTAATAGTCACTCTGGGGCCAACGTCCTGACTTTC
TRBJ1-3	NA	many	TRBV7-8	CASSFSRVFSSEHTIYF	TGTGCCAGCAGCTTTAGTCGCGTTTTCAGCAGCGAACACACCATATATTTT
TRBJ2-1	TRBD1	NA	TRBV20-1	CSAWGQVGGDEQFF	TGCAGTGCCTGGGGACAGGTGGGTGGGGATGAGCAGTTCTTC
TRBJ2-3	NA	few	TRBV7-9	CASSPPLAALHLTSTDTQYF	TGTGCCAGCAGCCCCCCCCTTGCGGCCCTTCACCTTACTAGCACAGATACGCAGTATTTT
TRBJ1-5	NA	NA	TRBV5-4	CASSLGGKGAEQPQHF	TGTGCCAGCAGCTTGGGAGGGAAAGGGGCGGAGCAGCCCCAGCATTTT